This is a list of T cell receptor beta chains from one sample in a study of response to subunit inactivated influenza vaccine. Each CDR3 protein gets one entry after TCRdb re-called the RT-PCR reads with MiXCR. This sample has over 800,000 distinct CDR3 sequences, with over 20% found just once. The sample here was PBMCs from blood, taken approximately 5 days after vaccination. These receptors were obtained from a man in his fifties or sixties who received an inactivated influenza vaccine. Both conserved end residues are part of each CDR3. D genes are given only for firm matches. Some rows mark clone size as missing; the rest say once, few, many or name a class of expanded clone.

size,J,length,V,D,CDR3,DNA
.,TRBJ1-2,14,TRBV4-3,.,CASSQDGSAGGYTF,TGCGCCAGCAGCCAAGATGGGTCCGCCGGTGGCTACACCTTC
.,TRBJ2-7,15,TRBV6-1,TRBD2,CASSLQAGGPYEQYF,TGTGCCAGCAGCCTCCAGGCGGGGGGTCCCTACGAGCAGTACTTC
.,TRBJ1-4,16,TRBV7-9,TRBD1,CASSKPTGTADEKLFF,TGTGCCAGCAGCAAACCTACCGGGACAGCGGATGAAAAACTGTTTTTT
.,TRBJ2-3,14,TRBV5-4,.,CASSQAVGRDTQYF,TGTGCCAGCAGCCAGGCGGTGGGCCGAGATACGCAGTATTTT
.,TRBJ2-3,16,TRBV7-2,TRBD2,CASSFNGGSWADTQYF,TGTGCCAGCAGCTTCAACGGGGGGAGTTGGGCAGATACGCAGTATTTT
.,TRBJ2-7,14,TRBV11-2,.,CASSPRLVSHEQYF,TGTGCCAGCAGCCCGAGACTAGTTAGCCACGAGCAGTACTTC
few,TRBJ1-2,13,TRBV5-1,.,CASSFNTGYGYTF,TGCGCCAGCAGCTTTAATACAGGCTATGGCTACACCTTC
.,TRBJ2-2,18,TRBV20-1,TRBD2,CSARATSGGFANTGELFF,TGCAGTGCTAGGGCGACTAGCGGGGGGTTCGCGAACACCGGGGAGCTGTTTTTT
few,TRBJ2-1,16,TRBV5-1,TRBD2,CASSLGTSSTHNEQFF,TGCGCCAGCAGCTTGGGGACTAGCTCGACTCACAATGAGCAGTTCTTC
.,TRBJ2-3,17,TRBV20-1,TRBD2,CSARTFSGLEIADTQYF,TGCAGTGCTAGAACTTTTTCAGGACTAGAAATCGCAGATACGCAGTATTTT
few,TRBJ2-7,14,TRBV5-1,TRBD1,CASGQGAGTYEQYF,TGCGCCAGCGGACAGGGGGCAGGTACCTACGAGCAGTACTTC
few,TRBJ2-1,16,TRBV11-1,.,CASNNKKTSTINEQFF,TGTGCCAGCAACAACAAGAAGACTAGTACGATCAATGAGCAGTTCTTC
few,TRBJ1-1,12,TRBV5-5,.,CASSLVRTEAFF,TGTGCCAGCAGCTTAGTTAGGACTGAAGCTTTCTTT
few,TRBJ2-2,17,TRBV18,.,CASSPEFTAINTGELFF,TGTGCCAGCTCACCAGAATTCACTGCGATTAACACCGGGGAGCTGTTTTTT
.,TRBJ2-1,14,TRBV7-2,TRBD2,CASSLPRERSEQFF,TGTGCCAGCAGCTTACCGCGGGAGAGGAGTGAGCAGTTCTTC
few,TRBJ2-7,12,TRBV18,.,CASSEMSYEQYF,TGTGCCAGCTCAGAAATGAGCTACGAGCAGTACTTC
.,TRBJ1-6,13,TRBV12-3/TRBV12-4,.,CASSRGAGSPLHF,TGTGCCAGCAGCCGGGGGGCCGGTTCACCCCTCCACTTT
once,TRBJ1-1,11,TRBV29-1,.,CSVEMGTEAFF,TGCAGCGTTGAAATGGGGACTGAAGCTTTCTTT
few,TRBJ2-7,15,TRBV7-9,TRBD2,CASSLSVGGPAEQYF,TGTGCCAGCAGCTTATCTGTGGGAGGGCCTGCCGAGCAGTACTTC
.,TRBJ2-3,15,TRBV12-5,.,CASGSGAASTDTQYF,TGTGCTAGTGGTTCCGGAGCGGCTAGCACAGATACGCAGTATTTT
.,TRBJ2-1,18,TRBV7-6,TRBD2,CASSRLLAGGGSYNEQFF,TGTGCCAGCAGCCGCTTACTAGCGGGAGGAGGCTCCTACAATGAGCAGTTCTTC
few,TRBJ2-1,15,TRBV12-3/TRBV12-4,TRBD2,CASSLGLGVRNEQFF,TGTGCCAGCAGTCTCGGACTAGGTGTTCGTAATGAGCAGTTCTTC
few,TRBJ2-7,14,TRBV18,.,CASSPQTESYEQYF,TGTGCCAGCTCACCACAAACCGAGTCCTACGAGCAGTACTTC
.,TRBJ1-5,18,TRBV27,.,CASSSMINSDSGYQPQHF,TGTGCCAGCAGTTCTATGATTAACTCGGACAGCGGGTACCAGCCCCAGCATTTT